This T cell receptor beta chain was found in a study of OX40 agonist ivuxolimab in advanced cancers. Regarding the complete study: Ivuxolimab, which targeted the costimulatory receptor OX40 (CD134), was an agonistic, fully human IgG2 monoclonal antibody. Intravenous ivuxolimab was administered to patients every 2 weeks at six dose levels: 0.01, 0.1, 0.3, 1.5, 3 and 10 mg/kg. Of the approximately 54 patients in dose escalation, about 20 had hepatocellular carcinoma, about 15 had melanoma, 9 had renal cell carcinoma and 9 had head and neck cancer. In the dose-escalation cohort, approximately 83% of patients were male, and the mean age was 60 years with a range of about 23 to 79. Prior anti-PD-1, anti-PD-L1 or anti-CTLA-4 therapy was permitted, and checkpoint inhibitors had been received by 30% to 40% of dose-escalation patients. Partial responses occurred in three dose-escalation patients, of whom one had hepatocellular carcinoma and two had cutaneous melanoma. Peripheral TCRbeta sequencing aimed to test whether ivuxolimab altered TCR sequence diversity and caused clonal T-cell expansion. The paper describes the monotherapy dose-escalation part (N of about 47 patients) of the phase I trial of ivuxolimab.

The full study reports these points: In partial responders in the 0.1-3.0 mg/kg groups, normalized peripheral clonal expansion was found to be among the lowest, especially among CD8+ T cells. Low levels of normalized T-cell clonal expansion were also shown by some nonresponding patients. On average, CD8+ T cells showed more expanded clones than CD4+ T cells after ivuxolimab. Antigen specificity was not determined for the clonally expanded peripheral T cells. At doses of 0.1 to 3.0 mg/kg, clonal expansion of both CD4+ and CD8+ blood T cells was observed from baseline to week 6.

For sequencing of the TCRbeta CDR3 region, genomic DNA was extracted from the sorted cells. The immunoSEQ Assay was used for sequencing of TCRbeta CDR3 regions. Entries here come from immuneACCESS through TCRdb and include only in-frame sequences with V and J called. Some clones fail to appear in such tables; in the studies checked, an unresolved V gene covers under half of the shortfall, and the cause of the remainder is unknown. The sample records 50,000 to 85,000 clones, about four fifths of which are singletons. 2% to 2.5% of the sample is held by the ten biggest clonotypes. Patients with autoimmune disease history or receiving systemic immunosuppression were excluded from the trial. In every dose cohort, peripheral blood was drawn for TCR sequencing at baseline, cycle 4 day 1, and cycle 7 day 1. The samples were drawn from a first-in-human, open-label, multicenter phase I dose-escalation trial of ivuxolimab. The trial enrolled adults with locally advanced or metastatic head and neck squamous cell, hepatocellular, melanoma or renal cell carcinoma. CD4+ and CD8+ T cells were sorted separately from peripheral blood before TCR sequencing.

Details on this clone: What antigen it recognizes has not been identified. No much larger clone exists at a distance of one base, and base qualities are not known.

The CDR3 measures 13 amino acids from cysteine to phenylalanine. The DNA shown is the 39-base CDR3, in frame from base 1. The germline V gene yields SGHAT for CDR1 and FQNNGV for CDR2. Relative to germline, V is 3 bases shorter and J is 2 bases shorter, with 7 bases between their ends. The material sequenced was CD4+ or CD8+ T cells sorted from blood, taken in a trial of the OX40 agonist ivuxolimab. The receptor comes from an adult with an advanced solid tumor such as melanoma, head and neck, liver or kidney cancer. The V and J genes are TRBV11-2 and TRBJ1-1, with the D gene not clear enough to name. The nucleotide sequence reads TGTGCCAGCAGCTTGAAGATTAACACTGAAGCTTTCTTT. It specifies CASSLKINTEAFF.